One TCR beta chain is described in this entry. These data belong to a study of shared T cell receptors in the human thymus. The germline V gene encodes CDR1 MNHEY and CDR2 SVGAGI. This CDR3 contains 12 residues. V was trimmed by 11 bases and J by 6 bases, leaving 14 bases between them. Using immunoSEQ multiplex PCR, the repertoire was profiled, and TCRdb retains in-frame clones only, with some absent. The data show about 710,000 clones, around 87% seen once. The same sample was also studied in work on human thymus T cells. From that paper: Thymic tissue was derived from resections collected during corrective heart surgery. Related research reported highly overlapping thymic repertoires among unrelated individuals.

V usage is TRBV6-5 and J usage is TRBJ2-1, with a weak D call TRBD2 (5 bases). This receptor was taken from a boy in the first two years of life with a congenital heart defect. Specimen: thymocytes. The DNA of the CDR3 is TGTGCCGCCTTTGAGCGGAGCAATGAGCAGTTCTTC. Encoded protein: CAAFERSNEQFF.